Presented here are 9 T cell receptor beta chains from one specimen sequenced in a study of blood T cell repertoires in COVID-19. Generated by immunoSEQ multiplex PCR, the TCRdb table keeps only in-frame clones and is missing some. The repertoire holds 120,000 to 150,000 clones, with around nine tenths as singletons. The sequencing input was peripheral blood. The source of these receptors is a woman aged 45-65 years with active or convalescent COVID-19.

V usage is TRBV27 and J usage is TRBJ1-5; 8 bases line up with TRBD1. Germline loops: CDR1 MNHEY, CDR2 SMNVEV (reference sequence). The CDR3 sequence is 16 residues long. V was pared by 0 bases and J by 6 bases, with 7 bases of the junction left unmatched. CDR3 region: CASSLSPGGRVQPQHF. CDR3 coding DNA: TGTGCCAGCAGTTTATCCCCAGGGGGCCGGGTTCAGCCCCAGCATTTT.

The table lists this clone with a count of one. The J gene is TRBJ2-5, the V gene TRBV9; TRBD1 aligns across 7 bases. Germline CDR1 is SGDLS and CDR2 is YYNGEE. J gave up 5 bases and V 0 bases, and 7 bases lay outside the gene matches. This CDR3 region has 15 residues. The CDR3 spells CASSVARGPWETQYF. CDR3 bases: TGTGCCAGCAGCGTAGCGAGGGGGCCCTGGGAGACCCAGTACTTC.

This clone is medium-sized. This rearrangement joins TRBV2 to TRBJ1-1; D is unresolved. Trimming removed 6 bases from V and 1 base from J, with 12 bases in between. CDR3 length: 14 amino acids. From germline, CDR1 is SNHLY and CDR2 FYNNEI. CDR3 protein: CASRRTTANTEAFF. CDR3 DNA: TGTGCCAGCAGACGAACGACTGCGAACACTGAAGCTTTCTTT.

This clone appeared a single time. The chain couples TRBV7-8 to TRBJ1-2; D possibly corresponds to TRBD1 (5 bases). Trimming shortened V by 4 bases and J by 0 bases, and 12 bases separated the two germline ends. Germline assignment: CDR1 SGHVS and CDR2 FQNEAQ. This CDR3 spans 15 amino acids. The chain's CDR3 is CASSSQGLTNYGYTF. CDR3 coding DNA: TGTGCCAGCAGCTCCCAGGGATTAACTAACTATGGCTACACCTTC.

V and J are TRBV5-4 and TRBJ1-2, with 7 positions matching TRBD1. Per germline, CDR1 SGHNT and CDR2 YYREEE (reference sequence). V was pared by 4 bases and J by 5 bases, with 5 bases of the junction left unmatched. The CDR3 has 13 amino acids. CDR3 nucleotide sequence: TGTGCCAGCAGCCCAGGACAGGTTTATGGCTACACCTTC. Its translation: CASSPGQVYGYTF.

This clone is a singleton in its sample. This sample also contains other DNA sequences that code for the same CDR3. This chain links TRBV28 with TRBJ1-2; D gene unclear. V was trimmed by 4 bases and J by 2 bases, leaving 5 bases between them. From germline, CDR1 is MDHEN and CDR2 SYDVKM. This CDR3 is 12 amino acids long. The CDR3 sequence: CASSSGNYGYTF. The CDR3 DNA reads as TGTGCCAGCAGTTCCGGGAACTATGGCTACACCTTC.

Written as DNA, the CDR3 is TGTGCCAGTAGTAGCGGGAGGGCCGGCGAGACCCAGTACTTC. Translated, it gives CASSSGRAGETQYF. The chain employs TRBV19 and TRBJ2-5, with 9 bases identical to TRBD2. Germline lookup yields CDR1 LNHDA and CDR2 SQIVND (reference sequence). The CDR3 is 14 residues long. J was trimmed by 5 bases and V by 4 bases; bases with no gene match: 5.

V is TRBV7-2 and J is TRBJ2-1; TRBD2 matches 7 bases. The length of the CDR3 is 16 residues. Germline V gene sequence: CDR1 SGHTA, CDR2 FQGNSA. The ends lost 5 bases at V and 7 bases at J; junction bases unmatched: 14. As DNA, the CDR3 is TGTGCCAGCAGCCTCTCCTTTGCGGGAGTGGGTAATGAGCAGTTCTTC. The encoded protein is CASSLSFAGVGNEQFF.

This chain connects TRBV5-1 to TRBJ1-2; D perhaps matches TRBD1 (6 bases). The CDR3 has 13 residues. CDR1 SGHRS and CDR2 YFSETQ come from the germline V gene. Trimming cost V 3 bases and J 10 bases, with 16 bases left between them. CDR3 residues: CASSWGQGTHYTF. For the CDR3, the DNA is TGCGCCAGCAGCTGGGGGCAGGGGACCCACTACACCTTC.